A single sample is the source of the 30 T cell receptor beta chains below, sequenced in a study of CD8 T cells in Susac syndrome. Random hexamers were used to reverse transcribe roughly 0.5 to 1 ug of RNA. Each CDR3 protein is one row after TCRdb ran MiXCR on the immunoSEQ multiplex PCR reads. The sample lists about 200,000 distinct CDR3 sequences, around 90% occurring once. Specimen: CD4+ T cells from PBMCs. The source is a human donor with Susac syndrome.

V usage is TRBV3-1 and J usage is TRBJ2-7, with a weak D call TRBD1 (5 bases). This CDR3 contains 10 residues. Trimming removed 9 bases at V and 5 bases at J, with 8 bases between. CDR1 is LGHDT, CDR2 YNNKEL, per germline (reference sequence). Written as DNA, the CDR3 is TGTGCCAGGCAGGGAAACGAGCAGTACTTC. Amino acid sequence: CARQGNEQYF.

The rearrangement uses TRBV4-1 and TRBJ2-5; 8 nucleotides line up with TRBD2. The CDR3 runs to 18 residues. Germline-derived CDR1 and CDR2 are MGHRA and YSYEKL. The ends lost 0 bases at V and 2 bases at J; junction bases unmatched: 11. The CDR3 reads CASSQDYSRGALQETQYF. CDR3 sequence (DNA): TGCGCCAGCAGCCAAGATTACTCGCGGGGGGCACTACAAGAGACCCAGTACTTC.

J is TRBJ2-7 and V is TRBV20-1; perhaps TRBD2 as D (6 bases). The V gene's germline CDR1 is DFQATT and CDR2 SNEGSKA (reference sequence). This CDR3 spans 13 amino acids. V was pared by 5 bases and J by 9 bases, with 20 bases between. CDR3 DNA sequence: TGCAGTGCTTCCCTCGGCGGGGTAGTAGGGCAGTACTTC. Residues: CSASLGGVVGQYF.

The chain joins TRBV18 to TRBJ1-1; D possibly corresponds to TRBD1 (5 bases). Germline CDR1 is KGHSH and CDR2 is LQKENI. V was shortened by 2 bases and J by 1 base, with 14 bases between the two germline ends. This CDR3 spans 16 amino acids. The CDR3 nucleotides read TGTGCCAGCTCACCATGGGGCGAGAGGTGGAACACTGAAGCTTTCTTT. It is translated as CASSPWGERWNTEAFF.

CDR3 nucleotide sequence: TGTGCCAGCAGTTTAGGGACAGGTCGAGAGACCCAGTACTTC. Translated, it gives CASSLGTGRETQYF. The V gene is TRBV28, the J gene TRBJ2-5; 8 nucleotides align to TRBD1. The ends lost 2 bases at V and 4 bases at J; junction bases unmatched: 3. The CDR3 has 14 residues. Germline V gene lookup returns CDR1 MDHEN and CDR2 SYDVKM.

This CDR3 is CASSPSGNRGETQYF. The CDR3 DNA reads as TGTGCCAGCAGTCCCTCGGGGAACAGAGGGGAGACCCAGTACTTC. The chain is built from TRBV6-5 and TRBJ2-5, with a weak D call TRBD2 (5 bases). Germline V gives CDR1 MNHEY, CDR2 SVGAGI. The V gene lost 5 bases and the J gene lost 5 bases, with 18 bases spanning the gap. CDR3 length equals 15 residues.

The rearrangement joins TRBV6-2 or TRBV6-3 to TRBJ2-3; maybe TRBD2 (6 bases). V was clipped by 5 bases and J by 3 bases, with 15 bases between them. Looked up from germline, CDR1 is MNHEY and CDR2 is SVGEGT. The CDR3 consists of 15 residues. DNA for the CDR3: TGTGCCAGCAGTGCCAATAACGGGGGTACAGATACGCAGTATTTT. Translation gives CASSANNGGTDTQYF.

The chain recombines TRBV10-3 with TRBJ2-1; 13 bases align to TRBD2. The CDR3 runs to 16 residues. The ends lost 6 bases at V and 8 bases at J; junction bases unmatched: 10. The germline gives CDR1 ENHRY, CDR2 SYGVKD. The CDR3, as DNA: TGTGCCATCAGGGACTTAACTAGCGGGAGGGGAGATGAGCAGTTCTTC. Translated: CAIRDLTSGRGDEQFF.

The chain's CDR3 is CSASGGDLFTKNIQYF. The CDR3 DNA reads as TGCAGTGCTAGCGGTGGGGACCTTTTTACCAAAAACATTCAGTACTTC. The J gene is TRBJ2-4, the V gene TRBV20-1; D is perhaps TRBD1 or TRBD2 (5 bases each). CDR3 size: 16 residues. V was trimmed by 3 bases and J by 2 bases, leaving 17 bases between them. Germline CDR1 DFQATT, CDR2 SNEGSKA (reference sequence).

This chain connects TRBV19 to TRBJ2-7; TRBD1 matches at 8 bases. J was trimmed by 5 bases and V by 5 bases; bases with no gene match: 8. The germline V gene encodes CDR1 LNHDA and CDR2 SQIVND (reference sequence). The CDR3 contains 14 residues. The CDR3 nucleotides read TGTGCCAGTAGTTTCCAGACAGGGGAAAACGAGCAGTACTTC. This gives the protein CASSFQTGENEQYF.

This clonotype was counted a single time. The V gene is TRBV5-8, the J gene TRBJ2-1; D may be TRBD2 (5 bases). Germline V gene sequence: CDR1 SGHTS, CDR2 YDEGEE. V was trimmed by 4 bases and J by 4 bases, leaving 12 bases between them. The CDR3 loop spans 14 amino acids. The CDR3 region is CASSPARGYNEQFF. For the CDR3, the DNA is TGTGCCAGCAGCCCGGCCCGAGGGTACAATGAGCAGTTCTTC.

The chain carries TRBV2 and TRBJ2-1, with D possibly being TRBD1 or TRBD2 (5 bases each). The V gene's germline CDR1 is SNHLY and CDR2 FYNNEI. This CDR3 is built from 13 residues. The V end lost 6 bases, the J end lost 4 bases, and 10 bases lay between the germline ends. The CDR3 bases are TGTGCCAGCAGCCGGGACGGATACAATGAGCAGTTCTTC. This sequence encodes CASSRDGYNEQFF.

This clonotype was seen just once. The V and J genes are TRBV6-2 or TRBV6-3 and TRBJ1-4; D ambiguous. This CDR3 has 22 residues. Germline V gene lookup returns CDR1 MNHEY and CDR2 SVGEGT. V was trimmed by 0 bases and J by 0 bases, leaving 26 bases between them. The CDR3 reads CASSYSPGTESHLPATNEKLFF. The CDR3 DNA follows: TGTGCCAGCAGTTACTCCCCTGGAACAGAATCACACCTACCGGCAACTAATGAAAAACTGTTTTTT.

The chain couples TRBV29-1 to TRBJ2-3; D remains ambiguous. V gave up 0 bases and J gave up 6 bases, with 7 bases separating them. The CDR3 sequence is 12 residues long. Germline lookup yields CDR1 SQVTM and CDR2 ANQGSEA. The CDR3, as DNA: TGCAGCGTTGAAGATCGTGGGGATACGCAGTATTTT. Protein sequence: CSVEDRGDTQYF.

This clonotype has a single count. The chain links TRBV14 to TRBJ1-3; tentatively, D is TRBD1 (5 bases). The germline gives CDR1 SGHDN, CDR2 FVKESK. Trimming stripped 1 base from V and 0 bases from J, with 10 bases between. The CDR3 spans 16 residues. For the CDR3, the DNA is TGTGCCAGCAGCCAAGTGAGACAGCCCTCTGGAAACACCATATATTTT. Its protein product is CASSQVRQPSGNTIYF. Full variable domain (rest looked up from reference TRBV14 and TRBJ1-3): EAGVTQFPSHSVIEKGQTVTLRCDPISGHDNLYWYRRVMGKEIKFLLHFVKESKQDESGMPNNRFLAERTGGTYSTLKVQPAELEDSGVYFCASSQVRQPSGNTIYFGEGSWLTVV.

The rearrangement joins TRBV5-1 to TRBJ2-6, with D perhaps TRBD1 or TRBD2 (6 bases each). Germline values: CDR1 SGHRS, CDR2 YFSETQ. The V end was cut by 5 bases, the J end by 0 bases, with 15 bases between. The CDR3 is 17 residues long. The CDR3 sequence: CASRGTGGVSGANVLTF. The CDR3 bases are TGCGCCAGCAGGGGAACCGGGGGCGTCTCTGGGGCCAACGTCCTGACTTTC.

This clonotype appeared a single time. This chain links TRBV6-1 with TRBJ2-3; D remains ambiguous. V lost 7 bases and J lost 3, with 11 bases in between. This CDR3 is built from 13 residues. Germline V CDR1 and CDR2: MNHNS, SASEGT. CDR3 residues: CASMYSLTDTQYF. As DNA, the CDR3 is TGTGCCAGCATGTACAGCTTAACAGATACGCAGTATTTT.

The chain employs TRBV5-5 and TRBJ2-7, with D perhaps assigned TRBD1 or TRBD2 (6 bases each). Trimming removed 6 bases at V and 11 bases at J, with 21 bases between. Germline V gene data show CDR1 as SGHKS and CDR2 as YYEKEE (reference sequence). The CDR3 loop spans 13 amino acids. The chain's CDR3 is CASTTSIGGQEYF. DNA for the CDR3: TGTGCCAGCACCACTTCAATTGGGGGGCAGGAGTACTTC.

The chain joins TRBV3-1 to TRBJ2-5; D is perhaps TRBD2 (6 bases). The CDR3 runs 16 residues. CDR1 is LGHDT, CDR2 YNNKEL, per germline (reference sequence). V dropped 4 bases and J dropped 9 bases, with 24 bases sitting between them. CDR3 protein: CASSLNTLGGAGSQYF. In nucleotides, the CDR3 is TGTGCCAGCAGCCTCAACACTCTAGGTGGGGCGGGGTCCCAGTACTTC.

This sequence joins TRBV10-1 and TRBJ2-5, with D perhaps matching TRBD2 (6 bases). This CDR3 has 14 amino acids. The germline CDR1 and CDR2 sequences are WNHNN and SYGVQD (reference sequence). Trimming cost V 10 bases and J 2 bases, with 17 bases left between them. CDR3 sequence: CATPNWGDQETQYF. The CDR3 nucleotides are TGCGCCACCCCGAACTGGGGGGATCAAGAGACCCAGTACTTC.

The chain recombines TRBV20-1 with TRBJ2-2; TRBD1 matches 8 bases. Germline CDR1 DFQATT, CDR2 SNEGSKA (reference sequence). The CDR3 extends over 16 amino acids. V gave up 3 bases and J gave up 3 bases; unmatched junction bases: 9. The CDR3 coding sequence is TGCAGTGCTAGCACCCAGACAGGGGTGCACACCGGGGAGCTGTTTTTT. This sequence encodes CSASTQTGVHTGELFF.

This clonotype has only one observation. V gene TRBV2 combines with J gene TRBJ1-2, with 9 bases aligning to TRBD1. Germline V gene data show CDR1 as SNHLY and CDR2 as FYNNEI. The V gene end was trimmed by 8 bases and the J gene end by 4 bases; junction bases not matched to a gene: 11. This CDR3 has 15 amino acids. The CDR3 DNA sequence: TGTGCCAGCGCTAAGGGACAGGGTAACGTCTATGGCTACACCTTC. Translated, it gives CASAKGQGNVYGYTF.

The chain is built from TRBV20-1 and TRBJ2-1; D perhaps matches TRBD1 (6 bases). V lost 2 bases and J 10 bases, leaving 24 bases between the germline ends. The length of the CDR3 is 16 residues. In germline, CDR1 is DFQATT, CDR2 SNEGSKA (reference sequence). CDR3 amino acids: CSARYGVGTNRWEQFF. CDR3 coding DNA: TGCAGTGCTAGATATGGGGTGGGGACAAATAGATGGGAGCAGTTCTTC.

The J gene is TRBJ1-5, the V gene TRBV20-1; D gene unclear. V lost 0 bases and J 0 bases, leaving 15 bases between the germline ends. The V gene's germline CDR1 is DFQATT and CDR2 SNEGSKA (reference sequence). The CDR3 spans 17 residues. This chain's CDR3 is CSARDSGSWDSNQPQHF. The CDR3 bases are TGCAGTGCTAGAGATTCGGGGTCCTGGGATAGCAATCAGCCCCAGCATTTT.

V usage is TRBV28 and J usage is TRBJ1-5, with D unclear. Trimming stripped 6 bases from V and 6 bases from J, with 15 bases between. Per germline, CDR1 MDHEN and CDR2 SYDVKM. The CDR3 length is 14 residues. CDR3 in amino acids: CASRRGVAGQPQHF. CDR3 nucleotide sequence: TGTGCCAGCAGAAGAGGAGTTGCGGGTCAGCCCCAGCATTTT.

V gene TRBV28 combines with J gene TRBJ1-3; D unclear. The CDR3 is made up of 12 amino acids. V lost 1 base to trimming and J lost 8 bases, with 6 bases between them. Per germline, CDR1 MDHEN and CDR2 SYDVKM. The CDR3 nucleotides read TGTGCCAGCAGTTTATACAGTGACACCATATATTTT. This translates into CASSLYSDTIYF.

This clonotype showed up just a few times. The chain carries TRBV7-2 and TRBJ2-3, with TRBD2 matching 10 bases. The CDR3 totals 16 residues. Germline lookup yields CDR1 SGHTA and CDR2 FQGNSA. V trimming: 0 bases; J trimming: 1 base; junction bases outside the gene matches: 1. This CDR3 reads CASSLALAGGTDTQYF. In nucleotides, the CDR3 is TGTGCCAGCAGCTTAGCCCTAGCGGGGGGCACAGATACGCAGTATTTT.

The chain recombines TRBV11-2 with TRBJ2-1; 8 nucleotides align to TRBD1. V was pared by 6 bases and J by 6 bases, with 7 bases of the junction left unmatched. CDR1 and CDR2 from the germline V gene are SGHAT and FQNNGV. The CDR3 covers 14 residues. In DNA, the CDR3 is TGTGCCAGCAGAGATAAACAGGGGGGCAATGAGCAGTTCTTC. It codes for CASRDKQGGNEQFF.

The chain recombines TRBV30 with TRBJ1-1; no definite D call. The CDR3 runs to 13 residues. The germline gives CDR1 GTSNPN, CDR2 SVGIG (reference sequence). Trimming took 4 bases from V and 0 from J, leaving 9 bases between them. The CDR3 bases are TGTGCCTGGAAAATTCAGGTGAACACTGAAGCTTTCTTT. It encodes CAWKIQVNTEAFF.

The genes are TRBV18 and TRBJ2-3; D may be TRBD1 (5 bases). CDR1 KGHSH and CDR2 LQKENI come from the germline V gene. V was shortened by 6 bases and J by 5 bases, with 15 bases between the two germline ends. This CDR3 has 14 amino acids. The CDR3 reads CASSPPAGQDTQYF. CDR3 in DNA: TGTGCCAGCTCCCCCCCAGCAGGGCAAGATACGCAGTATTTT.